Included here is one TCR beta chain sequence, with context. The antigen remains unidentified. The data were obtained in a study of B cell selection in AIRE deficiency. Study results and caveats: Shared Treg sequences were biased toward short CDR3s with few non-templated nucleotide insertions. In TCRBV usage, CDR3 length and diversity, patient Tconv and Treg cells matched healthy donors. Around 33% of healthy-donor shared Treg TCRbeta sequences appeared in patient Tconv cells. Only 9.3% of approximately 3,700 shared Treg sequences were patient-specific; roughly 30% healthy-specific.

CD4+CD127+ cells were sorted as the conventional CD4 T cells. Produced via immunoSEQ multiplex PCR; TCRdb's table is partial and in-frame only. The data hold fewer than 30,000 clones, with 96% observed a single time. With 4 bases clipped from V and 0 bases from J, the junction kept 10 bases outside the gene matches. This CDR3 is 18 amino acids long. CDR1 is SNHLY, CDR2 FYNNEI, per germline. The source is a human donor in good health. The sequencing input was CD4+CD127+ conventional T cells sorted from PBMCs. The chain joins TRBV2 to TRBJ2-5, with 11 bases fitting TRBD2. CDR3 DNA sequence: TGTGCCAGCAGTGGGATGGGACTAGCGGTGAAGTACCAAGAGACCCAGTACTTC. Residues: CASSGMGLAVKYQETQYF.